This T cell receptor beta chain stems from a study of spatial heterogeneity in lung cancer. General observations from the study: Counts that tracked tumor mutation counts were those of expanded intratumoral alpha and beta TCRs.

This clonotype was counted between two and nine times. Its antigen is still unknown. The time point was: sample taken at primary tumor resection. The donors comprised 60 to 80 untreated early-stage non-small cell lung cancer patients. Researchers sequenced whole RNA taken from tumor, nontumor lung or frozen PBMC without sorting. This CDR3 is built from 14 residues. Trimming shortened V by 6 bases and J by 7 bases, and 17 bases separated the two germline ends. Per the germline V gene, CDR1 is SGHTA and CDR2 is FQGTGA. In the library, each TCR cDNA molecule bore its own unique molecular identifier. MiXCR, applied by TCRdb to the 5' RACE reads, yields one record per CDR3 protein. Among about 9,600 distinct CDR3 sequences listed, roughly 6% were seen once.

V and J are TRBV7-3 and TRBJ2-3; perhaps D is TRBD1 or TRBD2 (5 bases each). The receptor was derived from a male donor with early-stage non-small cell lung cancer. This material consisted of lung tumor tissue, taken at surgery. The CDR3 sequence is CASSLRPEGNTQYF. CDR3 DNA: TGTGCCAGCAGTCTTAGGCCCGAGGGGAATACGCAGTATTTT.